These 29 T cell receptor beta chains came from one sample sequenced in a study of cytomegalovirus exposure and HLA in healthy donors. The PCR had 60 Vbeta and 13 Jbeta primers. Clones were read by immunoSEQ multiplex PCR, and TCRdb kept only the in-frame ones, dropping some. The data hold about 180,000 clones, with nearly 80% observed a single time. Material: PBMCs. The receptors here all came from a man aged 35-49 years in good health and CMV-seropositive.

V and J are TRBV5-1 and TRBJ2-1, with D unresolved. V lost 0 bases, J lost 5 bases, and 9 bases lay in between. The CDR3 runs 14 residues. Per the germline V gene, CDR1 is SGHRS and CDR2 is YFSETQ. CDR3 DNA: TGCGCCAGCAGCTTGGAAGCAGGAAACAATGAGCAGTTCTTC. Its translation: CASSLEAGNNEQFF. Supplemented by reference TRBV5-1 and TRBJ2-1, the full variable domain reads KAGVTQTPRYLIKTRGQQVTLSCSPISGHRSVSWYQQTPGQGLQFLFEYFSETQRNKGNFPGRFSGRQFSNSRSEMNVSTLELGDSALYLCASSLEAGNNEQFFGPGTRLTVL.

DNA of the CDR3: TGTGCCAGCGGATCACAGGTCGGTCAGCCCCAGCATTTT. This encodes CASGSQVGQPQHF. The V gene is TRBV2, the J gene TRBJ1-5; weak D call: TRBD1 (5 bases). V was trimmed by 8 bases and J by 6 bases, leaving 14 bases between them. Germline-derived CDR1 and CDR2 are SNHLY and FYNNEI. The CDR3 loop spans 13 amino acids.

The chain links TRBV11-2 to TRBJ2-1, with 13 bases lining up with TRBD2. The CDR3 length is 15 residues. V was pared by 4 bases and J by 4 bases, with 1 base of the junction left unmatched. Per germline, CDR1 SGHAT and CDR2 FQNNGV. In nucleotides, the CDR3 is TGTGCCAGCAGCTGGGGACTAGCGGGATACAATGAGCAGTTCTTC. This sequence encodes CASSWGLAGYNEQFF.

The chain combines TRBV5-6 with TRBJ1-2; TRBD1 is a possible D gene (5 bases). There are 17 residues in the CDR3. V lost 3 bases and J 1 base, leaving 19 bases between the germline ends. Germline CDR1 and CDR2: SGHDT and YYEEEE. Here the CDR3 DNA reads TGTGCCAGCAGCTACGACTGGTGGAGGGGAAATAACTATGGCTACACCTTC. Translation gives CASSYDWWRGNNYGYTF. Full variable domain (missing parts from reference TRBV5-6 and TRBJ1-2): DAGVTQSPTHLIKTRGQQVTLRCSPKSGHDTVSWYQQALGQGPQFIFQYYEEEERQRGNFPDRFSGHQFPNYSSELNVNALLLGDSALYLCASSYDWWRGNNYGYTFGSGTRLTVV.

The gene calls are TRBV5-1 and TRBJ1-2; 7 bases fit TRBD1. The V segment lost 4 bases and the J segment 8 bases; nucleotides outside the gene matches: 8. Germline V gives CDR1 SGHRS, CDR2 YFSETQ. The CDR3 spans 13 residues. The CDR3 nucleotides are TGCGCCAGCAGCCCCGGACAGGTAGAGGGCTACACCTTC. This translates into CASSPGQVEGYTF.

The chain carries TRBV11-3 and TRBJ2-3; TRBD2 is a possible D gene (6 bases). This CDR3 contains 16 residues. V lost 5 bases to trimming and J lost 4 bases, with 19 bases between them. Germline V gene sequence: CDR1 SGHNT, CDR2 YENEEA. The CDR3 DNA follows: TGTGCCAGCAGCCCGGGGTCGACTAGTCGATCAGATACGCAGTATTTT. Translating it yields CASSPGSTSRSDTQYF.

The chain joins TRBV28 to TRBJ2-5; 9 nucleotides agree with TRBD2. CDR1 and CDR2 (germline): MDHEN, SYDVKM. This CDR3 spans 13 amino acids. V shed 6 bases and J 3 bases; nucleotides not matched to a gene: 2. The CDR3 is CASRTSGEETQYF. The DNA for the CDR3 is TGTGCCAGCAGGACTAGCGGAGAAGAGACCCAGTACTTC.

The rearrangement links TRBV27 to TRBJ2-1, with 9 bases aligning to TRBD2. Germline lookup yields CDR1 MNHEY and CDR2 SMNVEV (reference sequence). Trimming removed 4 bases from V and 5 bases from J; junction bases left unmatched: 6. The CDR3 is made up of 15 amino acids. Here the CDR3 DNA reads TGTGCCAGCAGTTCCATGGGACTAGCAAACAATGAGCAGTTCTTC. It encodes CASSSMGLANNEQFF.

The chain is built from TRBV27 and TRBJ2-6; D is perhaps TRBD2 (6 bases). V lost 4 bases to trimming and J lost 0 bases, with 10 bases between them. Germline loops: CDR1 MNHEY, CDR2 SMNVEV (reference sequence). The CDR3 has 16 residues. Here the CDR3 reads CASSSGLLSGANVLTF. CDR3 nucleotide sequence: TGTGCCAGCAGTTCGGGACTTCTCTCTGGGGCCAACGTCCTGACTTTC. Filled out from reference TRBV27 and TRBJ2-6, the complete variable domain reads EAQVTQNPRYLITVTGKKLTVTCSQNMNHEYMSWYRQDPGLGLRQIYYSMNVEVTDKGDVPEGYKVSRKEKRNFPLILESPSPNQTSLYFCASSSGLLSGANVLTFGAGSRLTVL.

This clone was observed a handful of times. The gene calls are TRBV6-4 and TRBJ1-2; D is perhaps TRBD1 (5 bases). The CDR3 is 15 residues long. The V gene lost 0 bases and the J gene lost 8 bases, with 16 bases spanning the gap. Germline loops: CDR1 MRHNA, CDR2 SNTAGT. CDR3 residues: CASSDSGRPGGGYTF. CDR3 sequence (DNA): TGTGCCAGCAGTGACTCGGGACGACCGGGGGGGGGCTACACCTTC.

The chain uses TRBV6-4 and TRBJ1-1, with D possibly being TRBD1 (6 bases). CDR1 is MRHNA, CDR2 SNTAGT, per germline. The ends were cut back, 5 bases at V and 2 bases at J, with 9 bases in the middle. The CDR3 is 13 residues long. CDR3 sequence (DNA): TGTGCCAGCAGTCGGACAGCTAACACTGAAGCTTTCTTT. This encodes CASSRTANTEAFF.

In the case of this clone: At one boundary the junction diverges from the germline segment, which might be a read error. This chain uses TRBV19 with TRBJ2-6; perhaps TRBD1 as D (5 bases). This CDR3 spans 15 amino acids. CDR1 is LNHDA and CDR2 is SQIVND in the germline V gene (reference sequence). Here the CDR3 reads CASSSRSSGANGLTF. CDR3 DNA: TGTGCCAGTAGTTCCAGGAGCTCTGGGGCCAACGGCCTGACTTTC.

This clone was detected once. This rearrangement joins TRBV5-1 to TRBJ2-7; D possibly corresponds to TRBD2 (5 bases). Germline CDR1 is SGHRS and CDR2 is YFSETQ. Trimming pared 5 bases from V and 4 bases from J, leaving 19 bases between. The CDR3 consists of 15 residues. CDR3 in amino acids: CASRVGVRDPYEQYF. Here the CDR3 DNA reads TGCGCCAGCAGGGTGGGAGTTAGGGATCCATACGAGCAGTACTTC.

The genes are TRBV5-1 and TRBJ2-7; tentative D call: TRBD1 (5 bases). CDR3 length equals 14 residues. With 0 bases removed from V and 0 bases from J, the gap between germline ends came to 7 bases. The germline V gene has CDR1 SGHRS and CDR2 YFSETQ. The CDR3 sequence: CASSLDRSSYEQYF. The CDR3 region has the DNA TGCGCCAGCAGCTTGGACAGGAGCTCCTACGAGCAGTACTTC.

The CDR3 region has the DNA TGTGCCAGCAGCTTGACAGTCCCCACCGGGGAGCTGTTTTTT. Translation: CASSLTVPTGELFF. The rearrangement joins TRBV7-6 to TRBJ2-2, with D maybe TRBD1 (5 bases). This CDR3 region has 14 residues. V lost 3 bases, J lost 4 bases, and 9 bases lay in between. From germline, CDR1 is SGHVS and CDR2 FNYEAQ.

This clone came up once. The V and J genes are TRBV7-9 and TRBJ1-5; D might be TRBD1 (5 bases). The CDR3 loop spans 15 amino acids. Trimming removed 5 bases from V and 6 bases from J, with 17 bases in between. Germline V gene sequence: CDR1 SEHNR, CDR2 FQNEAQ (reference sequence). Here the CDR3 DNA reads TGTGCCAGCAGCGGTTCAGGGAATAGCGGTCAGCCCCAGCATTTT. Translating it yields CASSGSGNSGQPQHF.

V usage is TRBV30 and J usage is TRBJ1-1; D unresolved. The CDR3 sequence is 12 residues long. Germline loops: CDR1 GTSNPN, CDR2 SVGIG (reference sequence). V lost 7 bases to trimming and J lost 2 bases, with 11 bases between them. The CDR3 coding sequence is TGTGCCTCGAGGCTGAGCAACACTGAAGCTTTCTTT. Translated: CASRLSNTEAFF.

The gene calls are TRBV19 and TRBJ2-1; 7 bases are a match to TRBD1. Germline CDR1 reads LNHDA; CDR2 reads SQIVND (reference sequence). This CDR3 is 14 amino acids long. The J segment lost 5 bases and the V segment lost 6 bases, leaving 7 bases of the junction unmatched. For the CDR3, the DNA is TGTGCCAGTAGCACGGACAGGTGGGACAATGAGCAGTTCTTC. Amino acids: CASSTDRWDNEQFF.

V gene TRBV28 combines with J gene TRBJ2-5, with D maybe TRBD2 (5 bases). TRBJ2-7 matches the DNA end more closely, so the J call is doubtful. CDR1 is MDHEN and CDR2 is SYDVKM in the germline V gene. This CDR3 spans 13 amino acids. CDR3 nucleotides: TGTGCCAGCAGTTTAGGGCCAGGAGGCGAGCAGTACTTC. Its translation is CASSLGPGGEQYF.

This chain joins TRBV6-1 and TRBJ2-3; perhaps TRBD1 as D (5 bases). From germline, CDR1 is MNHNS and CDR2 SASEGT. The ends were cut back, 2 bases at V and 5 bases at J, with 5 bases in the middle. The CDR3 is 12 amino acids. Here the CDR3 DNA reads TGTGCCAGCAGTGAAACAGGAGATACGCAGTATTTT. This sequence encodes CASSETGDTQYF.

CDR3 sequence: CASSSGAATEAFF. In nucleotides, the CDR3 is TGTGCCAGCAGTTCGGGTGCCGCCACTGAAGCTTTCTTT. V is TRBV2 and J is TRBJ1-1; D is uncertain. This CDR3 comprises 13 residues. Germline CDR1 reads SNHLY; CDR2 reads FYNNEI. The V end was cut by 5 bases, the J end by 4 bases, with 11 bases between. The whole variable domain, remainder taken from reference TRBV2 and TRBJ1-1, is EPEVTQTPSHQVTQMGQEVILRCVPISNHLYFYWYRQILGQKVEFLVSFYNNEISEKSEIFDDQFSVERPDGSNFTLKIRSTKLEDSAMYFCASSSGAATEAFFGQGTRLTVV.

In its sample, this clone was seen once. The J gene is TRBJ1-2, the V gene TRBV28; TRBD1 matches at 7 bases. The V gene end was trimmed by 6 bases and the J gene end by 7 bases; junction bases not matched to a gene: 11. The CDR3 length is 14 residues. Germline V gene data show CDR1 as MDHEN and CDR2 as SYDVKM. CDR3 DNA sequence: TGTGCCAGCAGCCTCTCTGACAGGGTTGTTGGCTACACCTTC. Its protein product is CASSLSDRVVGYTF.

V gene TRBV7-9 combines with J gene TRBJ2-7; D is unclear. CDR3 length equals 13 residues. V gave up 11 bases and J gave up 2 bases, with 16 bases separating them. Per germline, CDR1 SEHNR and CDR2 FQNEAQ (reference sequence). CDR3 amino acids: CAAAVIPTYEQYF. CDR3 in DNA: TGTGCCGCGGCGGTTATCCCCACCTACGAGCAGTACTTC.

CDR3 protein: CASSEAGGANGYTF. The CDR3 DNA follows: TGTGCCAGCAGTGAAGCGGGGGGGGCTAATGGCTACACCTTC. The chain uses TRBV6-1 and TRBJ1-2; tentatively, D is TRBD1 (6 bases). CDR3 size: 14 residues. V was shortened by 0 bases and J by 6 bases, with 11 bases between the two germline ends. Germline V gives CDR1 MNHNS, CDR2 SASEGT.

This rearrangement joins TRBV6-1 to TRBJ2-5; 8 bases align to TRBD1. The last part of the DNA fits TRBJ2-7 better; the J call may be wrong. This CDR3 has 13 residues. Germline V lookup: CDR1 MNHNS, CDR2 SASEGT. Here the CDR3 reads CASSRDRPYEQYF. CDR3 sequence (DNA): TGTGCCAGCAGTCGGGACAGGCCCTACGAGCAGTACTTC.

The rearrangement uses TRBV19 and TRBJ2-2, with 12 nucleotides matching TRBD2. The CDR3 runs 18 residues. The trim removed 4 bases at V and 1 base at J, leaving 7 bases unmatched. From germline, CDR1 is LNHDA and CDR2 SQIVND (reference sequence). The chain's CDR3 is CASSTSSSGRGNTGELFF. CDR3 coding DNA: TGTGCCAGTAGTACTTCCTCTAGCGGGAGGGGGAACACCGGGGAGCTGTTTTTT.

In its sample, this clone was seen once. The rearrangement joins TRBV5-1 to TRBJ2-1; the D gene is possibly TRBD2 (5 bases). Deletions cut 5 bases from V and 2 bases from J, with 14 bases between. There are 15 residues in the CDR3. CDR1 and CDR2 (germline): SGHRS, YFSETQ. The CDR3 DNA follows: TGCGCCAGCAGACTAGGAGGTAGCGCCTACAATGAGCAGTTCTTC. The encoded protein is CASRLGGSAYNEQFF.

As to this clone: Other nucleotide sequences from this sample produce the same CDR3. This chain's CDR3 is CASSLGLSYNEQFF. The CDR3 DNA reads as TGTGCCAGCAGCTTAGGACTGTCCTACAATGAGCAGTTCTTC. This chain connects TRBV13 to TRBJ2-1, with unresolved D. V was clipped by 0 bases and J by 1 base, with 4 bases between them. The CDR3 loop spans 14 amino acids. CDR1 and CDR2 from the germline V gene are PRHDT and FYEKMQ (reference sequence).

In DNA form, the CDR3 reads TGTGCCAGCAGCGAGCGGACAGGGGGCAGACACACCGGGGAGCTGTTTTTT. Protein product: CASSERTGGRHTGELFF. V and J are TRBV9 and TRBJ2-2, with 11 nucleotides matching TRBD1. The CDR3 spans 17 residues. CDR1 and CDR2 (germline): SGDLS, YYNGEE. J was trimmed by 3 bases and V by 3 bases; bases with no gene match: 7.